The 11 T cell receptor beta chains listed next were all sequenced from one sample in a study of blood T cell repertoires in COVID-19. Sequenced by immunoSEQ multiplex PCR; TCRdb stores in-frame clones only, minus some. The sample includes roughly 50,000 clones, 80% to 90% of them seen just once. The sequencing input was peripheral blood. These receptors all come from an older woman with acute or convalescent COVID-19.

The chain links TRBV2 to TRBJ2-1, with D possibly being TRBD2 (6 bases). This CDR3 spans 14 amino acids. CDR1 SNHLY and CDR2 FYNNEI come from the germline V gene. Deletions cut 7 bases from V and 8 bases from J, with 18 bases between. The CDR3 reads CASTLIRGIHEQFF. The CDR3 region has the DNA TGTGCCAGCACACTAATCCGGGGGATCCATGAGCAGTTCTTC.

The chain is built from TRBV5-8 and TRBJ2-6; 11 bases are a match to TRBD1. The V and J ends lost 1 base and 0 bases, in that order; junction bases with no gene match: 6. Germline V gives CDR1 SGHTS, CDR2 YDEGEE. CDR3 length equals 19 residues. CDR3 protein: CASSLWGTGGSSGANVLTF. In nucleotides, the CDR3 is TGTGCCAGCAGCTTGTGGGGGACAGGGGGAAGCTCTGGGGCCAACGTCCTGACTTTC.

The sample holds one count of this clone. This rearrangement joins TRBV27 to TRBJ1-5, with D possibly being TRBD1 (6 bases). The V end was cut by 2 bases, the J end by 5 bases, with 13 bases between. The CDR3 runs 15 residues. Looked up from germline, CDR1 is MNHEY and CDR2 is SMNVEV (reference sequence). The CDR3, as DNA: TGTGCCAGCAGTTTAAGCAGGGGCTGGGATCAGCCCCAGCATTTT. Translating it yields CASSLSRGWDQPQHF.

Here the CDR3 DNA reads TGTGCCAGCAGCTTAGCGGAATGGAGCTTAGGCTACACCTTC. This encodes CASSLAEWSLGYTF. The genes are TRBV7-8 and TRBJ1-2; D is ambiguous. V lost 0 bases and J 8 bases, leaving 13 bases between the germline ends. This CDR3 spans 14 amino acids. The germline V gene encodes CDR1 SGHVS and CDR2 FQNEAQ.

This clone was seen more than once but under ten times. This chain uses TRBV2 with TRBJ1-5, with a weak D call TRBD1 (6 bases). This CDR3 spans 15 amino acids. The germline CDR1 and CDR2 sequences are SNHLY and FYNNEI. V lost 6 bases and J 3 bases, leaving 15 bases between the germline ends. The CDR3 protein is CASREGDGFNQPQHF. CDR3 coding DNA: TGTGCCAGCAGAGAGGGGGACGGGTTCAATCAGCCCCAGCATTTT.

The V call is TRBV2, the J call TRBJ2-7; maybe TRBD1 (6 bases). With 5 bases removed from V and 2 bases from J, the gap between germline ends came to 7 bases. The V gene's germline CDR1 is SNHLY and CDR2 FYNNEI. CDR3 length: 12 residues. CDR3 residues: CASSRQAYEQYF. The CDR3 DNA reads TGTGCCAGCAGTCGACAGGCCTACGAGCAGTACTTC.

The chain joins TRBV28 to TRBJ2-4, with 9 bases that match TRBD2. V dropped 3 bases and J dropped 8; count of bases not matched to a gene: 8. Germline V gene data show CDR1 as MDHEN and CDR2 as SYDVKM. The CDR3 runs 15 residues. In DNA, the CDR3 is TGTGCCAGCAGTTTTGCAGGACCTAGCGGGGACATTCAGTACTTC. This encodes CASSFAGPSGDIQYF. The whole variable domain, remainder taken from reference TRBV28 and TRBJ2-4, is DVKVTQSSRYLVKRTGEKVFLECVQDMDHENMFWYRQDPGLGLRLIYFSYDVKMKEKGDIPEGYSVSREKKERFSLILESASTNQTSMYLCASSFAGPSGDIQYFGAGTRLSVL.

The rearrangement links TRBV2 to TRBJ1-5; D ambiguous. Germline CDR1 is SNHLY and CDR2 is FYNNEI. The V end was cut by 0 bases, the J end by 2 bases, with 8 bases between. The CDR3 runs 15 residues. The DNA for the CDR3 is TGTGCCAGCAGTGAAGCGGTCCCGGGCAATCAGCCCCAGCATTTT. It yields the protein CASSEAVPGNQPQHF.

The rearrangement links TRBV5-1 to TRBJ1-4; D gene unclear. Trimming cost V 3 bases and J 5 bases, with 14 bases left between them. The CDR3 has 15 amino acids. CDR1 and CDR2 from the germline V gene are SGHRS and YFSETQ. As DNA, the CDR3 is TGCGCCAGCAGCTCCACCCCCACGAGGAATGAAAAACTGTTTTTT. As protein: CASSSTPTRNEKLFF.

The genes are TRBV5-8 and TRBJ1-2; 8 nucleotides agree with TRBD1. The CDR3 covers 17 residues. CDR1 is SGHTS and CDR2 is YDEGEE in the germline V gene. The ends lost 0 bases at V and 2 bases at J; junction bases unmatched: 9. The CDR3 is CASSLVPQGVLNYGYTF. The CDR3 DNA sequence: TGTGCCAGCAGCTTGGTGCCACAGGGGGTATTAAACTATGGCTACACCTTC.

The table lists this clone with a count of one. The CDR3 nucleotides read TGTGCCAGTAGTATTGGTAGAGGGCGCTCTGGAAACACCATATATTTT. Translated: CASSIGRGRSGNTIYF. The chain links TRBV19 to TRBJ1-3; D ambiguous. Germline V gene sequence: CDR1 LNHDA, CDR2 SQIVND (reference sequence). Trimming took 3 bases from V and 0 from J, leaving 12 bases between them. The CDR3 runs to 16 residues.